Listed below are T cell receptor beta chains from one sample, sequenced in a study of shared clonotypes between healthy human individuals. The protocol was immunoSEQ multiplex PCR, while the TCRdb copy is restricted to in-frame clones and leaves out a portion. The sample yields hundreds of thousands of clones, around two thirds seen once. The sample consisted of memory CD4+ T cells sorted from blood. These receptors all come from a woman in her twenties or thirties in good health. The CDR3 runs from the conserved cysteine through the conserved F or W. D genes are given only for firm matches. Size is stated for part of the rows, as once, few or many counts, or as a class when the clone is expanded.

size,J,D,V,DNA,CDR3
-,TRBJ2-1,-,TRBV4-2,TGTGCCAGCAGCCAAGAGGTGGGGGCCCTCTACAATGAGCAGTTCTTC,CASSQEVGALYNEQFF
-,TRBJ1-1,-,TRBV6-1,TGTGCCAGCAGCCGGGGGTACGAGGCTGAAGCTTTCTTT,CASSRGYEAEAFF
-,TRBJ1-4,-,TRBV5-1,TGCGCCAGCAGCCCCCGCAGCGGGCCAACTAATGAAAAACTGTTTTTT,CASSPRSGPTNEKLFF
once,TRBJ1-5,TRBD1,TRBV30,TGTGCCTGGAGACCCCGGGGAACAGGGGGCTACAATCAGCCCCAGCATTTT,CAWRPRGTGGYNQPQHF
-,TRBJ2-7,-,TRBV28,TGTGCCAGCAGGGGCAGGGTTGTCACCGGAAACTACGAGCAGTACTTC,CASRGRVVTGNYEQYF
-,TRBJ2-2,TRBD1,TRBV29-1,TGCAGCGTTGGGGACAGGGGGGAGACCGGGGAGCTGTTTTTT,CSVGDRGETGELFF
-,TRBJ1-5,-,TRBV28,TGTGCCAGCACGGGGTTTTCGGTCCATCAGCCCCAGCATTTT,CASTGFSVHQPQHF
-,TRBJ2-5,-,TRBV18,TGTGCCAGCTCACCGGGTGAGACCCAGTACTTC,CASSPGETQYF
-,TRBJ2-1,-,TRBV7-3,TGTGCCAGCAGCTCGAGCTGGGTAGGGAGTGAGCAGTTCTTC,CASSSSWVGSEQFF
-,TRBJ1-2,TRBD1,TRBV5-1,TGCGCCAGCAGCCCCCGTGCCGGGACAGGGGTGAAAAGGAGCGGCTACACCTTC,CASSPRAGTGVKRSGYTF
-,TRBJ1-1,-,TRBV7-8,TGTGCCAGCAGCTTAGCCGGCGGAAACCCTGAAGCTTTCTTT,CASSLAGGNPEAFF
many,TRBJ2-7,-,TRBV28,TGTGCCAGCAGTCCGAGCAGGGGCTACGAGCAGTACTTC,CASSPSRGYEQYF
-,TRBJ2-7,-,TRBV10-3,TGTGCCATCAGTGAGTCCCCAGGGGTAGGGAACGAGCAGTACTTC,CAISESPGVGNEQYF
-,TRBJ2-7,TRBD1,TRBV18,TGTGCCACCTCCTTTGGGCAGGGGGCCTACGAGCAGTACTTC,CATSFGQGAYEQYF
-,TRBJ2-7,-,TRBV19,TGTGCCAGTAGTAGGAAATCCCGGGACTTCGAGCAGTACTTC,CASSRKSRDFEQYF
once,TRBJ1-2,-,TRBV19,TGTGCCAGTAGGAACAGGGCGTCCTCTTGGGATGGCTACACCTTC,CASRNRASSWDGYTF
-,TRBJ2-3,-,TRBV2,TGTGCCAGCAGCCTAAACGGAGCCACAGATACGCAGTATTTT,CASSLNGATDTQYF
-,TRBJ2-1,TRBD2,TRBV10-1,TGCGCCAGCAGTGAAGGGACTAGCTCCTACAATGAGCAGTTCTTC,CASSEGTSSYNEQFF
-,TRBJ2-3,-,TRBV5-1,TGCGCCAGCAGCTTGGTGCAGGGCATGACCACAGATACGCAGTATTTT,CASSLVQGMTTDTQYF
-,TRBJ2-1,-,TRBV27,TGTGCCAGCAGCCCGACTAGTGGCCTATACAATGAGCAGTTCTTC,CASSPTSGLYNEQFF
-,TRBJ1-2,-,TRBV7-9,TGTGCCAGCAGCTCCCTGGTCTTTAACTATGGCTACACCTTC,CASSSLVFNYGYTF
-,TRBJ1-1,-,TRBV4-1,TGCGCCAGCAGCCACAGGGCGGGGAACACTGAAGCTTTCTTT,CASSHRAGNTEAFF
few,TRBJ2-2,-,TRBV11-2,TGTGCCAGCAGCAAACAAGGGGCCCTAGGCCGGGAGCTGTTTTTT,CASSKQGALGRELFF
-,TRBJ2-6,-,TRBV5-1,TGCGCCAGCAGCTCTAGTCCCAGCTCTGGGGCCAACGTCCTGACTTTC,CASSSSPSSGANVLTF
few,TRBJ2-5,-,TRBV5-6,TGTGCCAGCAGCCCTGGAGGGGGCGCAGGGGAGACCCAGTACTTC,CASSPGGGAGETQYF
-,TRBJ1-5,-,TRBV28,TGTGCCAGCAGTTCCCAGTTCGTCGGGCCCCAGCATTTT,CASSSQFVGPQHF
many,TRBJ1-4,-,TRBV2,TGTGCCAGCAGTGATTTTAAGGAAAAACTGTTTTTT,CASSDFKEKLFF
-,TRBJ2-5,-,TRBV7-9,TGTGCCAGCAGCCTGGAGGGTTCGGCCCAGTACTTC,CASSLEGSAQYF
-,TRBJ2-7,-,TRBV27,TGTGCCAGCGCTTCGTGGGCCCACGAGCAGTACTTC,CASASWAHEQYF
-,TRBJ2-3,-,TRBV15,TGTGCCACCGGGCAGCGCACAGATACGCAGTATTTT,CATGQRTDTQYF
-,TRBJ1-2,TRBD1,TRBV5-1,TGCGCCAGCAGCGGACAGGGGCGGATGGGCGGCTACACCTTC,CASSGQGRMGGYTF
-,TRBJ2-5,TRBD2,TRBV6-1,TGTGCCAGCAGTGCGGCGGGAGAGGAGACCCAGTACTTC,CASSAAGEETQYF
-,TRBJ2-5,-,TRBV18,TGTGCCAGCTCACCAGGACAGCCACTACTAGGATCGGAGACCCAGTACTTC,CASSPGQPLLGSETQYF
many,TRBJ1-5,-,TRBV11-3,TGTGCCAGCAGCTTGGTAAGGGTTAGCAATCAGCCCCAGCATTTT,CASSLVRVSNQPQHF
-,TRBJ2-7,TRBD2,TRBV13,TGTGCCAGCAGCTCCAGGACTAGCGGGCTCTCCTACGAGCAGTACTTC,CASSSRTSGLSYEQYF
once,TRBJ2-5,-,TRBV5-1,TGCGCCAGCAATTGGCCTGGGGGTGAGACCCAGTACTTC,CASNWPGGETQYF
few,TRBJ1-5,-,TRBV30,TGTGCCTGGAGTAAGGGGCCCTCGGTTCAGCCCCAGCATTTT,CAWSKGPSVQPQHF
-,TRBJ2-7,TRBD2,TRBV13,TGTGCCAGCAGCCCCCGGGGCGGGAGGTCCTACGAGCAGTACTTC,CASSPRGGRSYEQYF
-,TRBJ2-7,-,TRBV4-1,TGCGCCAGCAGCCAAGACCCTTCCCGGGACACTTTTGGGGAGCAGTACTTC,CASSQDPSRDTFGEQYF
once,TRBJ2-3,TRBD1,TRBV5-1,TGCGCCAGCAGCTTTGTAGGACAGGGGGCCTCAGATACGCAGTATTTT,CASSFVGQGASDTQYF
few,TRBJ2-6,TRBD2,TRBV27,TGTGCCAGCAGCCATACGGGACTAGCGGGCGGCTCTGGGGCCAACGTCCTGACTTTC,CASSHTGLAGGSGANVLTF
-,TRBJ2-7,TRBD2,TRBV30,TGTGCCTGGAGTGTAATCCCTAGCGGCGAGCAGTACTTC,CAWSVIPSGEQYF
-,TRBJ1-5,TRBD1,TRBV19,TGTGCCAGTAGTATAGCGGGACAGTTGAATCAGCCCCAGCATTTT,CASSIAGQLNQPQHF
-,TRBJ2-5,TRBD2,TRBV10-1,TGCGCCAGCAGTGAGTTTGAGACTAGCGGGAGGGAGACCCAGTACTTC,CASSEFETSGRETQYF
few,TRBJ2-7,TRBD1,TRBV6-1,TGTGCCAGCACCGTCGACAGGGGGATCGGCGAGCAGTACTTC,CASTVDRGIGEQYF